The clone carrying this TCR beta chain has just a few counts. The antigen is undetermined. Described time point: patch test 1, 2 weeks after DPC sensitization. The treatment: therapeutic diphenylcyclopropenone sensitization with weekly scalp DPC. Phlebotomy was performed prior to application of every patch test. The donor pool consisted of alopecia patients aged 18 to 70 years, considered suitable for DPC. One entry per CDR3 protein, called by TCRdb with MiXCR from the RACE reads. The repertoire holds about 110,000 distinct CDR3 sequences, with roughly 11% as singletons. The source of the sample is a study of human T cells and chemical hapten exposure. Study results and caveats: Healthy individuals' immune responses may differ from those of donors, who had alopecia. It was expanded TCRs that formed significantly more large CDR3 similarity clusters than controls did.

Trimming shortened V by 4 bases and J by 6 bases, and 15 bases separated the two germline ends. The germline CDR1 and CDR2 sequences are SQVTM and ANQGSEA. This CDR3 comprises 13 residues. This TCR came from a woman aged 35 to 49 with alopecia areata. Some clones in this sample may be carry-over from other donors' samples. The material was whole blood, obtained in connection with sensitization to the hapten diphenylcyclopropenone (DPC). The rearrangement joins TRBV29-1 to TRBJ2-5, with D unclear. The CDR3, as DNA: TGCAGCGTTGTTGCCCCACAATGGAAGACCCAGTACTTC. Amino acid sequence: CSVVAPQWKTQYF.